This entry features one TCR beta chain sequence. Its target antigen remains unknown. The sample holds no much larger clone one base away, and base qualities are not on file. The junction carries 13 bases between V and J, which are trimmed by 4 bases and 4 bases respectively. From cysteine to phenylalanine, the CDR3 is 14 amino acids long. Only the CDR3 DNA stays, 42 bases, in frame from base 1. In the prospective study, participants were roughly 18 to 100 years old, resided in about two dozen geographic areas of the United States, and were enrolled through a virtual design. In the prospective study, participants were assigned to cohorts based on the clinical history participants reported in a screening survey and a study questionnaire. Exposed participants had been in contact, within 2 weeks of entering the study, with a person who had a PCR-confirmed or clinician-diagnosed case of COVID-19. In the prospective study, whole blood, serum and a nasopharyngeal or oropharyngeal swab were collected from each participant by mobile phlebotomists. Participants in the prospective study had the option to provide additional blood draws and questionnaires over a roughly 2-month period. Before DNA extraction, blood samples from the prospective study were shipped at room temperature or frozen.

The immunoSEQ Assay, a bias-controlled multiplex PCR, was used to amplify TCRbeta CDR3 regions from genomic DNA. Per the source publication's procedure: The number of nucleated cells in each sample was estimated from the amplification of reference gene primers within the assay. To quantify the absolute abundance of each unique TCRbeta CDR3 rearrangement, sequence reads were collapsed and filtered. For each sample, productive Simpson clonality was calculated as the square root of Simpson's diversity index over productive rearrangements. This immuneACCESS table, as held by TCRdb, lists in-frame sequences with V and J called but not all clones. Of the missing ones, under half trace to an unresolved V gene in checked studies; the others have no known cause. The V and J calls and clone size are taken from that table; D and trimming were inferred from the DNA. In this sample the table shows over 200,000 clones, around nine tenths of which occur a single time. The leading ten clones occupy around 3.8% of the sample.

This sample is part of a study of blood T cell repertoires in COVID-19 (dated by TCRdb to about 2020). Some background on the complete study: Samples covering the acute and convalescent phases of COVID-19 were provided by collaborators in the United States, Italy and Spain. The material from the prospective study consisted of cDNA or gDNA derived from T cells, B-cell-depleted T cells, or PBMCs. Deeply sampled blood TCRbeta repertoires from subjects exposed to, actively infected with, or recovered from COVID-19 were included in the dataset. The repertoires were released in a freely available public database intended as a resource for research on the immune response to SARS-CoV-2. Samples were obtained from the ongoing ImmuneRACE study (first 160 participants) and from over 1,000 subjects provided by 6 global collaborators. Nearly every sample came with metadata listing a de-identified subject ID, COVID-19 status, age in years and sex. Where available, HLA class I and class II types were obtained from metadata supplied by the sample provider rather than from assay-based typing.

Paper-wide results and their limitations: The amount of clinical and demographic metadata varied by source and participant and was provided uncurated.

The sequencing input was PBMCs or T cells enriched from blood (not recorded which). This clonotype originated in a woman aged 25 to 39 who had been exposed to COVID-19. The V gene is TRBV6-7 and the J gene is TRBJ1-2; a weak D assignment points to TRBD1 (6 bases agree). TRBV6-7 carries the ORF label, with uncertain function. The CDR3 protein sequence reads: CASSSPTGIYGYTF. The DNA sequence is as follows: TGTGCCAGCAGTTCCCCAACAGGGATCTATGGCTACACCTTC.